A selection of T cell receptor beta chains follows, all from one sample in a study of cytomegalovirus exposure and HLA in healthy donors. Assay used: immunoSEQ multiplex PCR; TCRdb lists only in-frame clones, some missing. The sample gives roughly 160,000 clones, roughly 80% of which show up once; around 2.3% is in the top ten. Specimen: PBMCs. These receptors came from a man aged 50 or older in good health and CMV-seropositive. The CDR3 runs from the conserved cysteine through the conserved F or W. D genes are given only for firm matches. Only some rows state a clone size, as once, few, many or a class for expanded clones.

v_call: TRBV4-3
clone_size: -
d_call: -
j_call: TRBJ2-7
cdr3_nt: TGCGCCAGCAGCCAAGATCCAGGCTTCGGGCAGTACTTC
cdr3_aa: CASSQDPGFGQYF

v_call: TRBV14
clone_size: -
d_call: -
j_call: TRBJ2-1
cdr3_nt: TGTGCCAGCAGTTCCGTGCGGGGCCCCCCCCGCGAGCAGTTCTTC
cdr3_aa: CASSSVRGPPREQFF

v_call: TRBV4-1
clone_size: -
d_call: -
j_call: TRBJ1-5
cdr3_nt: TGCGCCAGCAGCCAATACATCCGTGATCAGCCCCAGCATTTT
cdr3_aa: CASSQYIRDQPQHF

v_call: TRBV5-1
clone_size: -
d_call: TRBD1
j_call: TRBJ2-5
cdr3_nt: TGCGCCAGCAGCTCAACAGGGGGCTTGGAGACCCAGTACTTC
cdr3_aa: CASSSTGGLETQYF

v_call: TRBV19
clone_size: few
d_call: -
j_call: TRBJ2-5
cdr3_nt: TGTGCCAGTAGTATTTACAAGGACAGTCCTCAAGAGACCCAGTACTTC
cdr3_aa: CASSIYKDSPQETQYF

v_call: TRBV5-1
clone_size: few
d_call: TRBD2
j_call: TRBJ2-3
cdr3_nt: TGCGCCAGCAGCTTGGTCCTAGCGGGGGGGCCTGGCGGCACAGATACGCAGTATTTT
cdr3_aa: CASSLVLAGGPGGTDTQYF

v_call: TRBV5-1
clone_size: -
d_call: -
j_call: TRBJ1-4
cdr3_nt: TGCGCCAGCAGCTTGTCCGGCAGGGTCAGCACTAATGAAAAACTGTTTTTT
cdr3_aa: CASSLSGRVSTNEKLFF

v_call: TRBV7-9
clone_size: -
d_call: -
j_call: TRBJ1-6
cdr3_nt: TGTGCCAGCAGCGTCAGGGTCCCCGATAATTCACCCCTCCACTTT
cdr3_aa: CASSVRVPDNSPLHF

v_call: TRBV9
clone_size: -
d_call: TRBD2
j_call: TRBJ2-1
cdr3_nt: TGTGCCAGCAGCGTAGTAGGGAGGGGCACTGAGCAGTTCTTC
cdr3_aa: CASSVVGRGTEQFF

v_call: TRBV18
clone_size: few
d_call: TRBD1
j_call: TRBJ1-2
cdr3_nt: TGTGCCAGCTCAGGGACAGGGAGTAATCCTGGGGATGGCTACACCTTC
cdr3_aa: CASSGTGSNPGDGYTF

v_call: TRBV5-1
clone_size: -
d_call: TRBD2
j_call: TRBJ2-1
cdr3_nt: TGCGCCAGCAGCTTGGGCCCGACGGGGGGCTCCTACAATGAGCAGTTCTTC
cdr3_aa: CASSLGPTGGSYNEQFF

v_call: TRBV6-1
clone_size: -
d_call: -
j_call: TRBJ2-3
cdr3_nt: TGTGCCAGCAGTGAAGCGCTAATCTTGACTAGCACAGATACGCAGTATTTT
cdr3_aa: CASSEALILTSTDTQYF

v_call: TRBV7-9
clone_size: -
d_call: -
j_call: TRBJ1-5
cdr3_nt: TGTGCCAGCAGCTTAGGACGGGTTAATCAGCCCCAGCATTTT
cdr3_aa: CASSLGRVNQPQHF

v_call: TRBV18
clone_size: -
d_call: TRBD1
j_call: TRBJ1-3
cdr3_nt: TGTGCCAGCTCACAAAACCTACAGGGGGCGTCTGGAAACACCATATATTTT
cdr3_aa: CASSQNLQGASGNTIYF

v_call: TRBV6-1
clone_size: -
d_call: TRBD1
j_call: TRBJ1-1
cdr3_nt: TGTGCCAGCAGTGGAGGGGGGACAGGGTTGACTGAAGCTTTCTTT
cdr3_aa: CASSGGGTGLTEAFF

v_call: TRBV7-9
clone_size: once
d_call: -
j_call: TRBJ2-2
cdr3_nt: TGTGCCAGCAGCCAGAGGAGGGTACGAGACACCGGGGAGCTGTTTTTT
cdr3_aa: CASSQRRVRDTGELFF

v_call: TRBV9
clone_size: few
d_call: TRBD1
j_call: TRBJ1-3
cdr3_nt: TGTGCCAGCAGCTTCCGAACAGGGGGCAATGGAAACACCATATATTTT
cdr3_aa: CASSFRTGGNGNTIYF

v_call: TRBV7-6
clone_size: once
d_call: TRBD2
j_call: TRBJ2-7
cdr3_nt: TGTGCCAGCAGCCCGGGGACTAGCCGTGGGGGGTCGCAGTACTTC
cdr3_aa: CASSPGTSRGGSQYF

v_call: TRBV9
clone_size: -
d_call: TRBD1
j_call: TRBJ1-6
cdr3_nt: TGTGCCAGCAGCGTAGGGGAGACAGGGGGCATCTCACCCCTCCACTTT
cdr3_aa: CASSVGETGGISPLHF

v_call: TRBV4-3
clone_size: -
d_call: TRBD2
j_call: TRBJ2-7
cdr3_nt: TGCGCCAGCAGCCAAGAGGGGTCGCGGGGGGGCGACGAGCAGTACTTC
cdr3_aa: CASSQEGSRGGDEQYF

v_call: TRBV10-3
clone_size: -
d_call: -
j_call: TRBJ2-3
cdr3_nt: TGTGCCATCAGCTCTGGTGGGGGGACTTCTACAGATACGCAGTATTTT
cdr3_aa: CAISSGGGTSTDTQYF

v_call: TRBV11-2
clone_size: -
d_call: -
j_call: TRBJ2-3
cdr3_nt: TGTGCCAGCAGCTTAGCGTCGGGACATCTGGCGTATCTGGCGCAGTATTTT
cdr3_aa: CASSLASGHLAYLAQYF

v_call: TRBV10-3
clone_size: once
d_call: TRBD2
j_call: TRBJ2-1
cdr3_nt: TGTGCCATCAGTGAGCCTAGGGGAGCGGGGGGCTCTTCCTACAATGAGCAGTTCTTC
cdr3_aa: CAISEPRGAGGSSYNEQFF

v_call: TRBV15
clone_size: -
d_call: TRBD1
j_call: TRBJ2-7
cdr3_nt: TGTGCCACCAGCAGAGCCGGACAGGGGGCGTACGAGCAGTACTTC
cdr3_aa: CATSRAGQGAYEQYF

v_call: TRBV30
clone_size: -
d_call: TRBD2
j_call: TRBJ2-5
cdr3_nt: TGTGCCTGGGCTCAGGGACTAGGTGGGGAGACCCAGTACTTC
cdr3_aa: CAWAQGLGGETQYF

v_call: TRBV11-3
clone_size: -
d_call: TRBD1
j_call: TRBJ2-7
cdr3_nt: TGTGCCAGCAGCCCCCGGGACAGGGACTACGAGCAGTACTTC
cdr3_aa: CASSPRDRDYEQYF

v_call: TRBV2
clone_size: -
d_call: TRBD2
j_call: TRBJ2-3
cdr3_nt: TGTGCCAGTAGTGGATTGACTAGCGGGGCAGATACGCAGTATTTT
cdr3_aa: CASSGLTSGADTQYF

v_call: TRBV9
clone_size: -
d_call: TRBD1
j_call: TRBJ1-2
cdr3_nt: TGTGCCAGCAGCGCAGATACAGGGGGCGCGTCCTATGGCTACACCTTC
cdr3_aa: CASSADTGGASYGYTF

v_call: TRBV7-6
clone_size: -
d_call: TRBD2
j_call: TRBJ2-5
cdr3_nt: TGTGCCAGCAGCCGAGCGGGGCACCAAGAGACCCAGTACTTC
cdr3_aa: CASSRAGHQETQYF

v_call: TRBV6-5
clone_size: -
d_call: -
j_call: TRBJ2-7
cdr3_nt: TGTGCCAGCAGTCAACCTGGGGGGGGCAACGAGCAGTACTTC
cdr3_aa: CASSQPGGGNEQYF

v_call: TRBV30
clone_size: -
d_call: TRBD2
j_call: TRBJ2-1
cdr3_nt: TGTGCCTGGAGTGGGGGGACTAGCTCGGTTGATGAGCAGTTCTTC
cdr3_aa: CAWSGGTSSVDEQFF

v_call: TRBV4-1
clone_size: once
d_call: -
j_call: TRBJ2-3
cdr3_nt: TGCGCCAGCAGCCAAGGTTCGGCAGATACGCAGTATTTT
cdr3_aa: CASSQGSADTQYF

v_call: TRBV7-2
clone_size: once
d_call: TRBD1
j_call: TRBJ2-7
cdr3_nt: TGTGCCAGCAGCGTGGACAGGGGCTACGAGCAGTACTTC
cdr3_aa: CASSVDRGYEQYF

v_call: TRBV10-2
clone_size: few
d_call: -
j_call: TRBJ1-1
cdr3_nt: TGCGCCAGCAGTGAGTCTCTGGGGCTTGAAGCTTTCTTT
cdr3_aa: CASSESLGLEAFF

v_call: TRBV4-1
clone_size: -
d_call: TRBD1
j_call: TRBJ1-1
cdr3_nt: TGCGCCAGCAGCGGGACAGGGGGCGCGATAATGAACACTGAAGCTTTCTTT
cdr3_aa: CASSGTGGAIMNTEAFF

v_call: TRBV18
clone_size: -
d_call: -
j_call: TRBJ1-1
cdr3_nt: TGTGCCAGCTCACCTTCCCAGCGAGAAGCTTTCTTT
cdr3_aa: CASSPSQREAFF